This T cell receptor beta chain was captured in a study of blood T cell repertoires in COVID-19. At the level of the study: Samples taken during acute and convalescent COVID-19 were collected in the United States, Italy and Spain.

Authors' data handling: Reference gene primer amplification in the assay estimated nucleated cell counts. The assay was immunoSEQ multiplex PCR, and TCRdb's table has in-frame clones only and misses some. The V and J calls and clone size come from that table; D and trimming were worked out from the DNA. The sample shows roughly 43,000 clones, approximately 80% of them seen only once. The sequence derives from a woman in her fifties or sixties with acute or convalescent COVID-19. Source material: peripheral blood.

CDR3 in DNA: TGTGCCATCAATGGAGGGGGCTCTGGCTACACCTTC. It translates to CAINGGGSGYTF. The V and J genes are TRBV10-3 and TRBJ1-2, with 7 bases aligning to TRBD1. V trimming: 7 bases; J trimming: 7 bases; junction bases outside the gene matches: 6. There are 12 residues in the CDR3. Germline CDR1 ENHRY, CDR2 SYGVKD.